These 23 T cell receptor beta chains were all obtained from the same sample, sequenced in a study of T cell repertoires in cytomegalovirus infection. TCRdb reprocessed the reads with MiXCR, giving one entry per CDR3 protein. The sample shows fewer than 550,000 distinct CDR3 sequences, less than 30% of them seen only once. The sequenced sample was PBMCs. The receptors here all came from a human donor in good health (CMV status not recorded). Some clones in this sample may be carry-over from other donors' samples.

This clonotype was counted ten times or more. The chain couples TRBV12-3 or TRBV12-4 to TRBJ1-5; D not certain. Trimming shortened V by 5 bases and J by 4 bases, and 9 bases separated the two germline ends. The CDR3 consists of 13 residues. The CDR3 nucleotides are TGTGCCAGCAGTCCTCAGGAGAATCAGCCCCAGCATTTT. Translating gives CASSPQENQPQHF.

The chain couples TRBV12-3 or TRBV12-4 to TRBJ2-5; D is ambiguous. The CDR3 length is 13 residues. Trimming pared 2 bases from V and 5 bases from J, leaving 9 bases between. As DNA, the CDR3 is TGTGCCAGCAGTTTAACTGAATGGGAGACCCAGTACTTC. It is translated as CASSLTEWETQYF.

The V gene is TRBV11-3, the J gene TRBJ2-5; 9 nucleotides match TRBD2. The CDR3 spans 16 residues. Germline loops: CDR1 SGHNT, CDR2 YENEEA. V was pared by 2 bases and J by 3 bases, with 7 bases of the junction left unmatched. CDR3 region: CASSLRSGRGEETQYF. In DNA form, the CDR3 reads TGTGCCAGCAGCTTACGTAGCGGGAGAGGGGAAGAGACCCAGTACTTC.

This clonotype was seen ten or more times. J is TRBJ2-1 and V is TRBV28; D tentatively fits TRBD1 or TRBD2 (6 bases each). Germline V gene sequence: CDR1 MDHEN, CDR2 SYDVKM. This CDR3 has 15 amino acids. The V and J ends lost 6 bases and 0 bases respectively, with 12 bases between them. The CDR3 nucleotides are TGTGCCAGCAGCCTAGGGGGGAACTCCTACAATGAGCAGTTCTTC. This codes for CASSLGGNSYNEQFF.

This clonotype was found a few times. This sequence joins TRBV28 and TRBJ1-2; perhaps TRBD1 as D (6 bases). The CDR3 runs to 13 residues. Germline lookup yields CDR1 MDHEN and CDR2 SYDVKM. Trimming pared 5 bases from V and 5 bases from J, leaving 12 bases between. The DNA of the CDR3 is TGTGCCAGCAGTCCAGGGGCGGAGTATGGCTACACCTTC. It translates to CASSPGAEYGYTF.

For the CDR3, the DNA is TGTGCCAGCGGGTCGGACTATGGCTACACCTTC. Residues: CASGSDYGYTF. The chain is built from TRBV12-3 or TRBV12-4 and TRBJ1-2; D remains unclear. This CDR3 has 11 residues. Trimming stripped 8 bases from V and 3 bases from J, with 7 bases between.

This clonotype has just one count. The rearrangement uses TRBV15 and TRBJ2-1; 11 positions match TRBD2. This CDR3 contains 17 residues. V lost 3 bases to trimming and J lost 2 bases; unmatched junction nucleotides: 6. Germline CDR1 and CDR2: LNHNV and YYDKDF (reference sequence). The CDR3 protein is CATSSPVGLAAYNEQFF. The CDR3, as DNA: TGTGCCACCAGCAGCCCCGTGGGACTAGCGGCCTACAATGAGCAGTTCTTC.

In this sample, this clonotype turned up many times. The J gene is TRBJ2-7, the V gene TRBV7-8; D perhaps matches TRBD1 (5 bases). The CDR3 has 11 residues. CDR1 and CDR2 from the germline V gene are SGHVS and FQNEAQ. The DNA for the CDR3 is TGTGCCACCCTGGGGCCTCTAGAAGCACACGTC. Protein: CATLGPLEAHV.

In this sample, this clonotype turned up many times. The chain is built from TRBV7-9 and TRBJ2-1, with 13 positions matching TRBD2. The CDR3 is made up of 15 amino acids. The V and J ends lost 5 bases and 8 bases, in that order; junction bases with no gene match: 6. Germline V gene sequence: CDR1 SEHNR, CDR2 FQNEAQ (reference sequence). CDR3 sequence: CASSELAGGPDEQFF. CDR3 coding DNA: TGTGCCAGCAGCGAACTAGCGGGAGGGCCTGATGAGCAGTTCTTC.

The chain has TRBV7-9 and TRBJ2-1; D perhaps matches TRBD2 (5 bases). Trimming left V 6 bases short and J 8 bases short, with 11 bases between. Germline V gene data show CDR1 as SEHNR and CDR2 as FQNEAQ (reference sequence). The CDR3 runs to 12 residues. CDR3: CASRPAGYEQFF. CDR3 sequence (DNA): TGTGCCAGCAGGCCGGCGGGCTATGAGCAGTTCTTC. The full variable domain, its missing parts supplied by reference TRBV7-9 and TRBJ2-1, is DTGVSQNPRHKITKRGQNVTFRCDPISEHNRLYWYRQTLGQGPEFLTYFQNEAQLEKSRLLSDRFSAERPKGSFSTLEIQRTEQGDSAMYLCASRPAGYEQFFGPGTRLTVL.

Only a few counts were recorded for this clonotype. The chain has TRBV6-5 and TRBJ1-4, with D unresolved. From germline, CDR1 is MNHEY and CDR2 SVGAGI. The CDR3 consists of 14 residues. The ends were cut back, 3 bases at V and 7 bases at J, with 12 bases in the middle. DNA for the CDR3: TGTGCCAGCAGTTATGGGCGGCAAGCTGAAAAACTGTTTTTT. Translation: CASSYGRQAEKLFF.

This clonotype was seen at least ten times. The V and J genes are TRBV7-3 and TRBJ2-1, with 10 nucleotides matching TRBD2. This CDR3 spans 17 amino acids. V shed 5 bases and J 7 bases; nucleotides not matched to a gene: 14. Germline CDR1 and CDR2: SGHTA and FQGTGA. The CDR3 loop reads CASSPSFTSGIKNEQFF. The CDR3 DNA reads as TGTGCCAGCAGCCCTTCCTTTACTAGCGGGATAAAGAATGAGCAGTTCTTC.

The CDR3 DNA follows: TGTGCCAGCAGCTTCTCAGGCACCCCCTACGACCAATACTTC. Protein product: CASSFSGTPYDQYF. This chain joins TRBV7-2 and TRBJ2-7, with no clear D. CDR1 SGHTA and CDR2 FQGNSA come from the germline V gene. The CDR3 spans 14 residues. Trimming pared 3 bases from V and 13 bases from J, leaving 22 bases between.

This clonotype was picked up a small number of times. The V gene is TRBV6-2 or TRBV6-3, the J gene TRBJ1-5; 7 bases align to TRBD1. Trimming cost V 6 bases and J 2 bases; bases outside gene matches: 4. Looked up from germline, CDR1 is MNHEY and CDR2 is SVGEGT. The CDR3 is made up of 14 amino acids. CDR3 DNA: TGTGCCAGCAGCTCCCAGGGGGGCAATCAGCCCCAGCATTTT. It is translated as CASSSQGGNQPQHF.

This clonotype came up a few times. J is TRBJ1-5 and V is TRBV6-5, with 9 bases fitting TRBD1. V shed 5 bases and J 4 bases; nucleotides not matched to a gene: 6. The V gene's germline CDR1 is MNHEY and CDR2 SVGAGI. The CDR3 sequence is 15 residues long. The CDR3 DNA follows: TGTGCCAGCAGTAATGGACAGGGGAGAAATCAGCCCCAGCATTTT. Its translation is CASSNGQGRNQPQHF.

V usage is TRBV5-4 and J usage is TRBJ2-1; D ambiguous. This CDR3 has 11 residues. Germline V gene sequence: CDR1 SGHNT, CDR2 YYREEE (reference sequence). V was trimmed by 5 bases and J by 10 bases, leaving 10 bases between them. CDR3 DNA sequence: TGTGCCAGCAGGGACCAGAGGGAGCAGTTCTTC. Translation: CASRDQREQFF.

This chain's CDR3 is CASSLSGPASSQHF. The CDR3 DNA sequence: TGTGCCAGCAGTTTATCGGGCCCTGCGTCGTCCCAGCATTTT. The chain links TRBV27 to TRBJ1-5; no clear D. V shed 0 bases and J shed 11 bases, with 14 bases lying between them. The CDR3 sequence is 14 residues long. Germline CDR1 reads MNHEY; CDR2 reads SMNVEV (reference sequence).

V and J are TRBV27 and TRBJ2-3; D unresolved. CDR1 is MNHEY and CDR2 is SMNVEV in the germline V gene (reference sequence). This CDR3 has 15 residues. V gave up 0 bases and J gave up 11 bases, with 18 bases separating them. CDR3 DNA sequence: TGTGCCAGCAGTTTATCCGGGCCCCGTGGGATCGGGCAGTATTTT. Amino acid sequence: CASSLSGPRGIGQYF.

The chain has TRBV3-1 and TRBJ2-7; 8 nucleotides line up with TRBD2. This CDR3 has 13 residues. Trimming removed 4 bases from V and 6 bases from J; junction bases left unmatched: 5. CDR1 and CDR2 from the germline V gene are LGHDT and YNNKEL (reference sequence). CDR3 in amino acids: CASSPLAGSEQYF. DNA for the CDR3: TGTGCCAGCAGCCCATTAGCGGGAAGCGAGCAGTACTTC.

Ten or more counts support this clonotype. The rearrangement joins TRBV7-8 to TRBJ2-7, with a possible D match to TRBD2 (6 bases). CDR1 and CDR2 from the germline V gene are SGHVS and FQNEAQ. The CDR3 consists of 14 residues. With 3 bases removed from V and 0 bases from J, the gap between germline ends came to 9 bases. CDR3 in amino acids: CASSLSGRSYEQYF. DNA for the CDR3: TGTGCCAGCAGCTTGAGCGGGCGCTCCTACGAGCAGTACTTC.

This clonotype appeared a single time. The chain uses TRBV4-1 and TRBJ1-1; D not resolved. The CDR3 sequence is 15 residues long. The ends were cut back, 0 bases at V and 0 bases at J, with 8 bases in the middle. Germline lookup yields CDR1 MGHRA and CDR2 YSYEKL. The DNA of the CDR3 is TGCGCCAGCAGCCAAGATCCGTTAATGAACACTGAAGCTTTCTTT. Amino acid sequence: CASSQDPLMNTEAFF.

The chain recombines TRBV7-9 with TRBJ1-1; maybe TRBD1 (6 bases). Germline V CDR1 and CDR2: SEHNR, FQNEAQ (reference sequence). This CDR3 region has 15 residues. Trimming took off 4 bases at V and 1 base at J, with 13 bases between the two ends. CDR3 in DNA: TGTGCCAGCAGCTCTCCATTACAGGGGAACACTGAAGCTTTCTTT. Protein product: CASSSPLQGNTEAFF.

This chain links TRBV12-3 or TRBV12-4 with TRBJ2-5; TRBD1 matches 9 bases. The CDR3 covers 22 residues. With 4 bases clipped from V and 4 bases from J, the junction kept 28 bases outside the gene matches. The CDR3 sequence is CASSSSHRGLVYGGRSPETQYF. The CDR3 nucleotides are TGTGCCAGCAGTTCCTCTCACAGGGGGCTGGTCTATGGCGGGAGATCCCCAGAGACCCAGTACTTC.